These 26 T cell receptor beta chains share one sample of origin, sequenced in a study of regulatory T cells in long-lasting Graves disease (dated by TCRdb to the early 2020s). Library method: multiplex PCR. Sequencing took place on an Illumina HiSeq 4000. iRepertoire HTBI primers and Arm-PCR amplification of CDR3 regions were used to construct TCR beta libraries. The public reads were reanalyzed by TCRdb: fastp trimming at Q25, MiXCR alignment, in-frame beta chains only. Rows with a matching CDR3 protein are joined into one entry that keeps the most common DNA and genes. This sample lists roughly 250,000 distinct CDR3 sequences; approximately 18% were detected once. 12% to 15% of the sample goes to the ten largest clones. The time point label, read with the paper, signifies: newly diagnosed GD, antithyroid drugs for less than 3 months. RNA was extracted from PBMCs in TRIzol for both TCR sequencing and RNA sequencing.

These sequences were also reported in another study, on T cells in Graves' hyperthyroidism and ophthalmopathy.

This specimen was peripheral blood mononuclear cells (PBMCs), taken at new diagnosis, from a patient treated with antithyroid drugs. These receptors were collected from a woman in her 30s with Graves disease. Donor details come from another sample of the same person, matched by shared clones.

The chain is built from TRBV5-1 and TRBJ2-7, with 8 positions matching TRBD2. This CDR3 region has 16 residues. Germline CDR1 reads SGHRS; CDR2 reads YFSETQ. After removal of 1 base from V and 4 bases from J, the junction contained 10 bases not matched to a gene. CDR3 sequence reads: CASSLRGGKANYEQYF. The CDR3 DNA reads as TGCGCCAGCAGCTTGCGGGGGGGTAAGGCCAATTACGAGCAGTACTTC. Drawing the rest from reference TRBV5-1 and TRBJ2-7, the complete variable domain is KAGVTQTPRYLIKTRGQQVTLSCSPISGHRSVSWYQQTPGQGLQFLFEYFSETQRNKGNFPGRFSGRQFSNSRSEMNVSTLELGDSALYLCASSLRGGKANYEQYFGPGTRLTVT.

This clonotype was detected many times. The chain has TRBV13 and TRBJ2-1, with 13 bases identical to TRBD2. Losses at the gene ends were 5 bases for V and 13 bases for J; bases not matched to a gene: 5. This CDR3 region has 13 residues. Germline V gene data show CDR1 as PRHDT and CDR2 as FYEKMQ (reference sequence). DNA of the CDR3: TGTGCCAGCAGCCCAAGGACTAGCGGGGGCCAGTTCTTC. It encodes CASSPRTSGGQFF.

This clonotype was picked up a small number of times. The chain couples TRBV4-1 to TRBJ2-1; 13 positions match TRBD2. In germline, CDR1 is MGHRA, CDR2 YSYEKL. V lost 5 bases, J lost 1 base, and 11 bases stayed unmatched. This CDR3 is built from 19 residues. The CDR3 loop reads CASSSGGLAGVWSYNEQFF. Here the CDR3 DNA reads TGCGCCAGCAGCTCAGGAGGACTAGCGGGGGTGTGGTCCTACAATGAGCAGTTCTTC.

This clonotype was observed a handful of times. The chain carries TRBV9 and TRBJ2-7; D is tentatively TRBD1 or TRBD2 (5 bases each). V was cut by 7 bases and J by 3 bases, with 14 bases left in between. The V gene's germline CDR1 is SGDLS and CDR2 YYNGEE. The CDR3 sequence is 13 residues long. CDR3 residues: CASAPAGSYEQYF. The CDR3 nucleotides are TGTGCCAGCGCCCCGGCAGGGAGCTACGAGCAGTACTTC.

Ten or more counts support this clonotype. The rearrangement links TRBV20-1 to TRBJ1-2; the match to TRBD1 covers 9 bases. After removal of 8 bases from V and 8 bases from J, the junction contained 9 bases not matched to a gene. Germline V lookup: CDR1 DFQATT, CDR2 SNEGSKA (reference sequence). The CDR3 is 12 amino acids. CDR3 sequence (DNA): TGCAGTACAACCGGGACAGGGACGGGCTACACCTTC. It is translated as CSTTGTGTGYTF.

Concerning this clonotype: Given a much more abundant clone one base away, this may be a read error. This chain connects TRBV20-1 to TRBJ2-1; 7 bases agree with TRBD2. V lost 0 bases to trimming and J lost 2 bases; unmatched junction nucleotides: 13. The CDR3 has 18 residues. Germline V CDR1 and CDR2: DFQATT, SNEGSKA (reference sequence). In DNA, the CDR3 is TGCAGTGCTAGAGATCCCTTTCGGGGGGTCCCGCCCTACAATGAGCAGTTCTTC. It codes for CSARDPFRGVPPYNEQFF.

This clonotype was seen at least ten times. The V and J genes are TRBV28 and TRBJ1-6, with D possibly matching TRBD1 (6 bases). There are 17 residues in the CDR3. V shed 1 base and J shed 9 bases, with 19 bases lying between them. The germline CDR1 and CDR2 sequences are MDHEN and SYDVKM. CDR3 protein: CASSLFARTALGSPLHF. The CDR3 DNA follows: TGTGCCAGCAGTTTATTTGCCCGGACAGCGCTAGGTTCACCCCTCCACTTT.

In its sample, this clonotype was seen many times. The chain is built from TRBV20-1 and TRBJ2-4; 8 nucleotides match TRBD1. The CDR3 loop spans 15 amino acids. V trimming: 6 bases; J trimming: 9 bases; junction bases outside the gene matches: 16. CDR1 and CDR2 from the germline V gene are DFQATT and SNEGSKA (reference sequence). This chain's CDR3 is CSAPPGRTGSGIQYF. The CDR3 nucleotides are TGCAGTGCACCGCCCGGGCGGACAGGGTCGGGCATTCAGTACTTC.

As regards this clonotype: Given a much more abundant clone one base away, this may be a read error. The chain has TRBV20-1 and TRBJ2-7, with D hard to call. CDR1 and CDR2 from the germline V gene are DFQATT and SNEGSKA (reference sequence). CDR3 length: 14 residues. V was shortened by 5 bases and J by 3 bases, with 17 bases between the two germline ends. The CDR3 region is CSASTTQDLYEQYF. In DNA, the CDR3 is TGCAGTGCTTCGACGACCCAAGATCTCTACGAGCAGTACTTC.

Of note for this clonotype: The junction does not match germline at one end; this may be a read error. This CDR3 reads CASSALGTGNYGHTF. The CDR3 DNA is TGTGCCAGTAGTGCTCTCGGGACCGGAAACTATGGCCACACCTTC. The chain is built from TRBV19 and TRBJ1-2; D perhaps matches TRBD1 (5 bases). From germline, CDR1 is LNHDA and CDR2 SQIVND (reference sequence). The CDR3 runs to 15 residues.

This clonotype was seen only a few times. This chain uses TRBV5-1 with TRBJ1-1, with D tentatively TRBD1 (6 bases). Trimming shortened V by 4 bases and J by 6 bases, and 16 bases separated the two germline ends. CDR3 length equals 14 residues. Germline V gives CDR1 SGHRS, CDR2 YFSETQ. CDR3 protein: CASSVTGRGAEAFF. As DNA, the CDR3 is TGCGCCAGCAGCGTCACAGGGCGGGGGGCTGAAGCTTTCTTT.

This clonotype was found many times. CDR3 sequence: CAIPTGEEKLFF. The CDR3 DNA reads as TGTGCCATCCCGACAGGGGAGGAAAAACTGTTTTTT. V and J are TRBV7-2 and TRBJ1-4; 8 bases line up with TRBD1. The CDR3 has 12 amino acids. Per the germline V gene, CDR1 is SGHTA and CDR2 is FQGNSA. J was trimmed by 8 bases and V by 10 bases; bases with no gene match: 6.

This clonotype was picked up many times. The genes are TRBV19 and TRBJ1-1; TRBD1 might be the D (5 bases). Trimming stripped 4 bases from V and 1 base from J, with 7 bases between. The germline V gene has CDR1 LNHDA and CDR2 SQIVND (reference sequence). This CDR3 spans 13 amino acids. The CDR3 DNA reads TGTGCCAGTAGTAGCAGGGAGAACACTGAAGCTTTCTTT. Its translation: CASSSRENTEAFF. Filled out from reference TRBV19 and TRBJ1-1, the complete variable domain reads DGGITQSPKYLFRKEGQNVTLSCEQNLNHDAMYWYRQDPGQGLRLIYYSQIVNDFQKGDIAEGYSVSREKKESFPLTVTSAQKNPTAFYLCASSSRENTEAFFGQGTRLTVV.

This clonotype was seen at least ten times. V and J are TRBV20-1 and TRBJ2-7, with 10 bases that match TRBD1. CDR3 length equals 15 residues. V trimming: 3 bases; J trimming: 7 bases; junction bases outside the gene matches: 12. Germline CDR1 DFQATT, CDR2 SNEGSKA (reference sequence). The CDR3 nucleotides read TGCAGTGCTAGCCCATCCGGGACAGGGGTGCGGGAGCAGTACTTC. Encoded protein: CSASPSGTGVREQYF.

This clonotype was counted ten times or more. The chain recombines TRBV4-1 with TRBJ1-2, with D unresolved. The germline gives CDR1 MGHRA, CDR2 YSYEKL. This CDR3 has 12 residues. Trimming removed 1 base at V and 7 bases at J, with 7 bases between. The CDR3 protein is CASSQGFGGYTF. As DNA, the CDR3 is TGCGCCAGCAGCCAAGGGTTCGGTGGCTACACCTTC.

In its sample, this clonotype was seen many times. The J gene is TRBJ2-5, the V gene TRBV7-2, with unresolved D. Per the germline V gene, CDR1 is SGHTA and CDR2 is FQGNSA. The CDR3 loop spans 13 amino acids. The V and J ends lost 4 bases and 5 bases respectively, with 11 bases between them. As DNA, the CDR3 is TGTGCCAGCAGCTCCAGCGTGGGGGAGACCCAGTACTTC. Protein: CASSSSVGETQYF.

This clonotype was counted many times. The chain employs TRBV14 and TRBJ2-1; a weak D match, TRBD2 (6 bases). Germline-derived CDR1 and CDR2 are SGHDN and FVKESK. CDR3 length: 14 residues. Trimming took 3 bases from V and 7 from J, leaving 13 bases between them. CDR3 sequence (DNA): TGTGCCAGCAGCCACGCAGGGAGGCTTAATGAGCAGTTCTTC. It specifies CASSHAGRLNEQFF.

Many counts were recorded for this clonotype. This chain joins TRBV2 and TRBJ1-5; 7 bases are shared with TRBD1. The J segment lost 2 bases and the V segment lost 4 bases, leaving 8 bases of the junction unmatched. The CDR3 runs to 16 residues. Germline CDR1 and CDR2: SNHLY and FYNNEI. In DNA, the CDR3 is TGTGCCAGCAGTGGGCCCCAGGGGGAGGGCAATCAGCCCCAGCATTTT. Amino acid sequence: CASSGPQGEGNQPQHF.

As regards this clonotype: This may stem from a read error, because a much larger clone lies one nucleotide away. This rearrangement joins TRBV10-3 to TRBJ1-1; no clear D. This CDR3 has 12 amino acids. The germline gives CDR1 ENHRY, CDR2 SYGVKD. The CDR3 is CASCGRNTGAFF. The CDR3 region has the DNA TGTGCCAGCTGCGGCCGAAACACTGGAGCTTTCTTT.

This clonotype was counted many times. The rearrangement links TRBV6-1 to TRBJ2-7; 8 bases fit TRBD2. Germline V gene data show CDR1 as MNHNS and CDR2 as SASEGT. This CDR3 is 13 amino acids long. With V trimmed by 6 bases and J by 4 bases, 5 bases remained unmatched. The CDR3 region is CASRVAGSYEQYF. DNA of the CDR3: TGTGCCAGCAGAGTAGCGGGGTCGTACGAGCAGTACTTC.

This clonotype was counted at least ten times. The chain carries TRBV6-5 and TRBJ1-1; no definite D call. The CDR3 runs to 13 residues. Trimming took 4 bases from V and 11 from J, leaving 17 bases between them. Germline CDR1 and CDR2: MNHEY and SVGAGI. The CDR3 sequence: CASSSFDRSEAFF. For the CDR3, the DNA is TGTGCCAGCAGTTCTTTTGATAGGAGTGAGGCTTTCTTT.

The table lists this clonotype with many counts. The junction and the germline gene differ at one end; a read error may be behind it. This chain connects TRBV11-2 to TRBJ1-3; perhaps TRBD1 as D (5 bases). The CDR3 has 13 amino acids. Germline V gives CDR1 SGHAT, CDR2 FQNNGV. For the CDR3, the DNA is TGTGCCAGCAGACCTGGGGCTGGAACCACCATATATTTT. This gives the protein CASRPGAGTTIYF.

This clonotype was counted at least ten times. The chain combines TRBV6-2 or TRBV6-3 with TRBJ2-5; D may correspond to TRBD1 or TRBD2 (5 bases each). The germline CDR1 and CDR2 sequences are MNHEY and SVGEGT. The CDR3 extends over 12 amino acids. Between the trimmed V and J ends, which lost 5 bases and 5 bases, there was a span of 9 bases. The CDR3 loop reads CASSEEGETQYF. In DNA, the CDR3 is TGTGCCAGCAGTGAAGAGGGGGAGACCCAGTACTTC.

This clonotype was recorded at least ten times. The chain's CDR3 is CASSLEKGLWETQYF. The CDR3 DNA reads TGTGCCAGCAGCTTAGAAAAGGGGCTTTGGGAGACCCAGTACTTC. V is TRBV11-2 and J is TRBJ2-5, with D maybe TRBD1 (5 bases). The CDR3 covers 15 residues. V was shortened by 0 bases and J by 5 bases, with 13 bases between the two germline ends. Germline V lookup: CDR1 SGHAT, CDR2 FQNNGV.

This clonotype was recorded many times. The chain carries TRBV12-5 and TRBJ1-1; TRBD1 is a possible D gene (5 bases). The CDR3 totals 12 residues. The ends were cut back, 6 bases at V and 4 bases at J, with 9 bases in the middle. Germline loops: CDR1 LGHNT, CDR2 FRNRAP. This chain's CDR3 is CASGGGSTEAFF. CDR3 nucleotide sequence: TGTGCTAGTGGGGGGGGGTCCACTGAAGCTTTCTTT.

This clonotype appeared a few times. The chain has TRBV9 and TRBJ2-2; 11 nucleotides align to TRBD2. The CDR3 runs 17 residues. Trimming removed 0 bases from V and 3 bases from J; junction bases left unmatched: 4. Germline V gives CDR1 SGDLS, CDR2 YYNGEE. The CDR3: CASSVGPLAGDTGELFF. The CDR3 DNA follows: TGTGCCAGCAGCGTAGGTCCACTAGCGGGGGACACCGGGGAGCTGTTTTTT.